This TCR beta chain appears in the sequencing data of a study of blood T cell repertoires in COVID-19. Study-wide context: Donors in the United States, Italy and Spain gave samples during acute or convalescent COVID-19.

The germline V gene has CDR1 LNHDA and CDR2 SQIVND (reference sequence). V was clipped by 5 bases and J by 3 bases, with 14 bases between them. The CDR3 contains 15 residues. The sample holds a few counts of this clone. Source study methods: Reference gene primer amplification gave estimated nucleated cell counts. Sequenced by immunoSEQ multiplex PCR; TCRdb stores in-frame clones only, minus some. The DNA gave D and trimming, while V, J and clone size come from that table. Among 16,000 or so clones, around nine tenths were seen once, and the ten largest hold roughly 14%. The clonotype was recovered from a human donor in a cohort sampled during active COVID-19. The sequenced sample consisted of peripheral blood. The chain couples TRBV19 to TRBJ1-5; D may be TRBD1 (5 bases). The DNA for the CDR3 is TGTGCCAGTAGTTCAGGGTGGGAGGTCAATCAGCCCCAGCATTTT. Its translation is CASSSGWEVNQPQHF.